This T cell receptor (beta chain) stems from a study of Graves' ophthalmopathy and Graves' hyperthyroidism. Background on the study: The study drew peripheral blood at initial diagnosis, before any treatment. Study observations and caveats: A 13-signature model separated ophthalmopathy from stable hyperthyroidism, reaching approximately 88% sensitivity and about 81% specificity cross-validated.

The CDR3 totals 12 residues. From germline, CDR1 is SGHTA and CDR2 FQGTGA. V was trimmed by 5 bases and J by 7 bases, leaving 12 bases between them. A word on this clonotype: No antigen is known for it.

As the template, RNA transcripts were used to amplify TCR beta CDR3 regions. Scientists carried out first-round RT-PCR using HTBI primers and then a second-round multiplex PCR. TCRdb called the multiplex PCR reads again in MiXCR, with one record for every CDR3 protein. The sample holds about 640,000 distinct CDR3 sequences, about two fifths seen once. Excluded were patients with other autoimmune diseases, uncontrolled infections, pregnancy or lactation. The gene calls are TRBV7-3 and TRBJ2-7; D is undetermined. Input material: peripheral blood. The receptor's source is an adult man with Graves' ophthalmopathy. For the CDR3, the DNA is TGTGCCAGCAGCCGGTCCAGCCAAGAGCAGTACTTC. Residues: CASSRSSQEQYF.